The 29 T cell receptor beta chains presented below share a single source sample, sequenced in a study of blood T cell repertoires in COVID-19. The assay was immunoSEQ multiplex PCR, and TCRdb's table has in-frame clones only and misses some. The repertoire holds about 300,000 clones, with nearly 90% as singletons. The specimen was PBMCs or T cells enriched from blood (not recorded which). These receptor sequences come from a woman aged 50 to 65 who had been exposed to COVID-19.

The V and J genes are TRBV5-1 and TRBJ2-2, with 13 bases identical to TRBD2. The CDR3 consists of 19 residues. V dropped 0 bases and J dropped 0; count of bases not matched to a gene: 5. From germline, CDR1 is SGHRS and CDR2 YFSETQ. The CDR3 DNA reads as TGCGCCAGCAGCTTGGCTCGGACTAGCGGGGGAACGAACACCGGGGAGCTGTTTTTT. As protein: CASSLARTSGGTNTGELFF. Full variable domain (outside the CDR3, taken from reference TRBV5-1 and TRBJ2-2): KAGVTQTPRYLIKTRGQQVTLSCSPISGHRSVSWYQQTPGQGLQFLFEYFSETQRNKGNFPGRFSGRQFSNSRSEMNVSTLELGDSALYLCASSLARTSGGTNTGELFFGEGSRLTVL.

This clone was seen once. The chain has TRBV7-8 and TRBJ1-5; the D gene is possibly TRBD1 (6 bases). This CDR3 region has 20 residues. V was cut by 3 bases and J by 0 bases, with 24 bases left in between. Looked up from germline, CDR1 is SGHVS and CDR2 is FQNEAQ. Written as DNA, the CDR3 is TGTGCCAGCAGCTTGGCCAGGCCGGGACAAACCGAATATAGCAATCAGCCCCAGCATTTT. Its translation is CASSLARPGQTEYSNQPQHF.

The chain links TRBV19 to TRBJ2-6; 10 bases align to TRBD1. Germline V gene lookup returns CDR1 LNHDA and CDR2 SQIVND (reference sequence). V shed 5 bases and J 3 bases; nucleotides not matched to a gene: 7. The CDR3 totals 17 residues. The chain's CDR3 is CASSAGTGVGGANVLTF. In DNA form, the CDR3 reads TGTGCCAGTAGTGCCGGGACAGGGGTAGGTGGGGCCAACGTCCTGACTTTC. Looking up the rest from reference TRBV19 and TRBJ2-6 gives the full variable domain: DGGITQSPKYLFRKEGQNVTLSCEQNLNHDAMYWYRQDPGQGLRLIYYSQIVNDFQKGDIAEGYSVSREKKESFPLTVTSAQKNPTAFYLCASSAGTGVGGANVLTFGAGSRLTVL.

The sample holds a few counts of this clone. The chain uses TRBV28 and TRBJ1-5; a weak D match, TRBD1 (5 bases). V was clipped by 7 bases and J by 2 bases, with 15 bases between them. There are 15 residues in the CDR3. From germline, CDR1 is MDHEN and CDR2 SYDVKM. The chain's CDR3 is CASILSGLGNQPQHF. For the CDR3, the DNA is TGTGCCAGCATCCTATCAGGGTTAGGCAATCAGCCCCAGCATTTT. Full variable domain (remainder filled in from reference TRBV28 and TRBJ1-5): DVKVTQSSRYLVKRTGEKVFLECVQDMDHENMFWYRQDPGLGLRLIYFSYDVKMKEKGDIPEGYSVSREKKERFSLILESASTNQTSMYLCASILSGLGNQPQHFGDGTRLSIL.

J is TRBJ2-3 and V is TRBV6-5; TRBD1 aligns across 8 bases. The V segment lost 5 bases and the J segment 1 base; nucleotides outside the gene matches: 5. The CDR3 is 15 amino acids. The germline V gene encodes CDR1 MNHEY and CDR2 SVGAGI. Written as DNA, the CDR3 is TGTGCCAGCAGTCAGGGGGCGTCGGGCACAGATACGCAGTATTTT. Translation gives CASSQGASGTDTQYF.

V usage is TRBV30 and J usage is TRBJ1-2, with a tentative D call TRBD1 (5 bases). CDR1 is GTSNPN and CDR2 is SVGIG in the germline V gene (reference sequence). V was cut by 6 bases and J by 4 bases, with 18 bases left in between. The CDR3 has 14 amino acids. CDR3 bases: TGTGCCTGCCGACTGGGGCAGGTAGGCTATGGCTACACCTTC. This translates into CACRLGQVGYGYTF.

This chain links TRBV4-1 with TRBJ1-6; 7 bases align to TRBD1. Germline-derived CDR1 and CDR2 are MGHRA and YSYEKL. The CDR3 runs 17 residues. V lost 0 bases and J lost 9; bases outside the gene matches: 11. CDR3 DNA: TGCGCCAGCAGCCAAGAGGATTTCGCAGGGGGGTTTTCACCCCTCCACTTT. Protein product: CASSQEDFAGGFSPLHF.

The chain links TRBV18 to TRBJ1-2, with D tentatively TRBD1 (6 bases). Germline assignment: CDR1 KGHSH and CDR2 LQKENI. This CDR3 region has 14 residues. Between the trimmed V and J ends, which lost 3 bases and 7 bases, there was a span of 15 bases. The CDR3 DNA follows: TGTGCCAGCTCACCTCCAACAGGGCAGAGTGGCTACACCTTC. Encoded protein: CASSPPTGQSGYTF.

The chain uses TRBV27 and TRBJ1-1; tentative D call: TRBD1 (5 bases). From germline, CDR1 is MNHEY and CDR2 SMNVEV (reference sequence). The germline V and J ends were trimmed by 0 bases and 7 bases, with 12 bases remaining between them. CDR3 length: 14 amino acids. CDR3 protein: CASSLSNRKVEAFF. The CDR3 DNA sequence: TGTGCCAGCAGTTTATCCAACAGGAAAGTTGAAGCTTTCTTT.

The chain joins TRBV27 to TRBJ1-3, with no clear D. CDR1 is MNHEY and CDR2 is SMNVEV in the germline V gene (reference sequence). The CDR3 is 16 amino acids. V was shortened by 1 base and J by 2 bases, with 12 bases between the two germline ends. For the CDR3, the DNA is TGTGCCAGCAGTTTATACTACCCCGGGACTGGAAACACCATATATTTT. It translates to CASSLYYPGTGNTIYF.

The V gene is TRBV2, the J gene TRBJ2-7, with 12 bases fitting TRBD1. The CDR3 sequence is 14 residues long. V gave up 6 bases and J gave up 7 bases; unmatched junction bases: 7. Per the germline V gene, CDR1 is SNHLY and CDR2 is FYNNEI. CDR3 protein: CASSSGQGAGEQYF. DNA of the CDR3: TGTGCCAGCAGCTCGGGACAGGGGGCGGGGGAGCAGTACTTC.

This rearrangement joins TRBV5-5 to TRBJ1-2, with 10 bases identical to TRBD1. CDR3 length equals 15 residues. CDR1 is SGHKS, CDR2 YYEKEE, per germline (reference sequence). The ends lost 4 bases at V and 5 bases at J; junction bases unmatched: 8. CDR3 protein: CASSRTPGQGYGYTF. For the CDR3, the DNA is TGTGCCAGCAGCCGCACACCGGGACAGGGGTATGGCTACACCTTC.

This chain joins TRBV11-3 and TRBJ2-1; TRBD2 is a possible D gene (5 bases). The ends were cut back, 4 bases at V and 0 bases at J, with 10 bases in the middle. This CDR3 has 15 amino acids. CDR1 SGHNT and CDR2 YENEEA come from the germline V gene. CDR3 region: CASSSNGVSYNEQFF. The DNA for the CDR3 is TGTGCCAGCAGCTCCAACGGGGTCTCCTACAATGAGCAGTTCTTC.

J is TRBJ1-2 and V is TRBV12-3 or TRBV12-4; D unresolved. This CDR3 region has 11 residues. Between the trimmed V and J ends, which lost 2 bases and 5 bases, there was a span of 3 bases. The CDR3 DNA reads TGTGCCAGCAGTTTATCTTATGGCTACACCTTC. Protein sequence: CASSLSYGYTF.

This rearrangement joins TRBV5-5 to TRBJ2-5; D may be TRBD2 (6 bases). Trimming pared 7 bases from V and 4 bases from J, leaving 17 bases between. Germline V CDR1 and CDR2: SGHKS, YYEKEE (reference sequence). This CDR3 has 14 residues. CDR3 sequence reads: CASSTGGIGETQYF. CDR3 nucleotides: TGTGCCAGCTCCACGGGCGGGATAGGAGAGACCCAGTACTTC.

J is TRBJ1-2 and V is TRBV12-3 or TRBV12-4; D possibly corresponds to TRBD1 (6 bases). This CDR3 comprises 12 residues. V was cut by 0 bases and J by 8 bases, with 7 bases left in between. The CDR3 reads CASSLARGGYTF. CDR3 bases: TGTGCCAGCAGTTTAGCGAGGGGGGGCTACACCTTC.

This clone was counted once. The rearrangement links TRBV2 to TRBJ1-5; TRBD1 might be the D (5 bases). The CDR3 runs 14 residues. V gave up 5 bases and J gave up 7 bases, with 15 bases separating them. Germline CDR1 SNHLY, CDR2 FYNNEI. CDR3 protein: CASSMDIGMQPQHF. The CDR3 coding sequence is TGTGCCAGCAGTATGGACATAGGGATGCAGCCCCAGCATTTT.

This clone has only one observation. The chain employs TRBV5-5 and TRBJ1-1; D unresolved. V was shortened by 4 bases and J by 7 bases, with 23 bases between the two germline ends. CDR3 length equals 16 residues. The germline gives CDR1 SGHKS, CDR2 YYEKEE (reference sequence). The DNA of the CDR3 is TGTGCCAGCAGCCGGGATGGCGCCCAGATACCGAGTGAAGCTTTCTTT. Translated: CASSRDGAQIPSEAFF.

The chain links TRBV7-9 to TRBJ2-3, with 14 bases lining up with TRBD2. V was clipped by 5 bases and J by 5 bases; unmatched bases: 9. The CDR3 extends over 17 amino acids. CDR1 SEHNR and CDR2 FQNEAQ come from the germline V gene (reference sequence). The CDR3 reads CASSLRLAGGSIDTQYF. The CDR3, as DNA: TGTGCCAGCAGCCTAAGACTAGCGGGGGGGAGTATAGATACGCAGTATTTT.

The chain joins TRBV24-1 to TRBJ2-3; TRBD2 aligns across 8 bases. With V trimmed by 4 bases and J by 2 bases, 4 bases remained unmatched. CDR3 length: 15 amino acids. The germline V gene encodes CDR1 KGHDR and CDR2 SFDVKD. The CDR3 region is CATSEPAGVTDTQYF. The CDR3 DNA is TGTGCCACCAGTGAACCAGCGGGGGTCACAGATACGCAGTATTTT.

The CDR3 nucleotides read TGTGCCAGCAGCTGGGGGCAGGGTGAGTCTTATTCACCCCTCCACTTT. This sequence encodes CASSWGQGESYSPLHF. The genes are TRBV5-6 and TRBJ1-6; weak D call: TRBD1 (6 bases). The CDR3 has 16 residues. Trimming took off 3 bases at V and 8 bases at J, with 18 bases between the two ends. CDR1 is SGHDT, CDR2 YYEEEE, per germline.

The chain couples TRBV6-5 to TRBJ1-1; D gene ambiguous. CDR1 and CDR2 (germline): MNHEY, SVGAGI. Trimming shortened V by 0 bases and J by 4 bases, and 12 bases separated the two germline ends. This CDR3 contains 15 residues. The CDR3 loop is CASSYSGRLLTEAFF. The CDR3 nucleotides read TGTGCCAGCAGTTACTCCGGCAGGCTTCTCACTGAAGCTTTCTTT.

J is TRBJ1-5 and V is TRBV5-1, with D unresolved. V gave up 0 bases and J gave up 6 bases, with 13 bases separating them. The length of the CDR3 is 15 residues. CDR1 SGHRS and CDR2 YFSETQ come from the germline V gene. DNA of the CDR3: TGCGCCAGCAGCTTGGGGCGGGTTAGGAGTCAGCCCCAGCATTTT. It yields the protein CASSLGRVRSQPQHF.

V usage is TRBV5-1 and J usage is TRBJ2-1; possible D gene TRBD2, 6 bases. V shed 0 bases and J shed 8 bases, with 15 bases lying between them. This CDR3 contains 15 residues. CDR1 is SGHRS, CDR2 YFSETQ, per germline. This CDR3 reads CASSLAGTPGHEQFF. CDR3 DNA: TGCGCCAGCAGCTTGGCCGGGACTCCCGGCCATGAGCAGTTCTTC.

The J gene is TRBJ1-5, the V gene TRBV14; D gene unclear. The V gene's germline CDR1 is SGHDN and CDR2 FVKESK. The CDR3 covers 14 residues. Trimming left V 4 bases short and J 7 bases short, with 14 bases between. CDR3 sequence (DNA): TGTGCCAGCAGCCCATCGGGGTTGGAGCAGCCCCAGCATTTT. Residues: CASSPSGLEQPQHF.

The chain combines TRBV28 with TRBJ2-5, with D uncertain. The CDR3 is made up of 12 amino acids. Trimming stripped 5 bases from V and 5 bases from J, with 9 bases between. CDR1 is MDHEN and CDR2 is SYDVKM in the germline V gene. The CDR3 DNA reads as TGTGCCAGCAGTACGCCTACGGAGACCCAGTACTTC. It encodes CASSTPTETQYF.

The CDR3 DNA reads as TGTGCCAGTAGTATAGAAATGGCGGGAGGCGGTTCGCCCCTCCACTTT. It codes for CASSIEMAGGGSPLHF. This sequence joins TRBV19 and TRBJ1-6; no clear D. V lost 0 bases to trimming and J lost 13 bases, with 19 bases between them. Germline CDR1 LNHDA, CDR2 SQIVND (reference sequence). The CDR3 totals 16 residues.

V and J are TRBV3-1 (or the pseudogene TRBV3-2) and TRBJ1-1; D call uncertain. The V end lost 0 bases, the J end lost 11 bases, and 13 bases lay between the germline ends. The CDR3 totals 13 residues. Germline CDR1 reads LGHDT; CDR2 reads YNNKEL (reference sequence). For the CDR3, the DNA is TGTGCCAGCAGCCAAGAAGGAGGTCGCCCGGCTTTCTTT. Protein sequence: CASSQEGGRPAFF.

The genes are TRBV4-1 and TRBJ2-1; 11 bases match TRBD2. Per germline, CDR1 MGHRA and CDR2 YSYEKL. The CDR3 loop spans 16 amino acids. With 2 bases clipped from V and 8 bases from J, the junction kept 8 bases outside the gene matches. CDR3 DNA: TGCGCCAGCAGCCAACTTAGCGGGGGGGCCGTGGATGAGCAGTTCTTC. It specifies CASSQLSGGAVDEQFF.